A single sample gave rise to the 17 T cell receptor beta chains below, sequenced in a study of T cells and Merkel cell carcinoma outcomes. Produced via immunoSEQ multiplex PCR; TCRdb's table is partial and in-frame only. The sample holds fewer than 25,000 clones, roughly 82% seen once. Material for sequencing was tumor tissue from Merkel cell carcinoma. These receptor sequences come from a human donor with Merkel cell carcinoma.

This chain links TRBV6-1 with TRBJ2-5, with D tentatively TRBD1 (5 bases). The germline V gene has CDR1 MNHNS and CDR2 SASEGT. The CDR3 has 14 amino acids. V lost 2 bases and J 3 bases, leaving 10 bases between the germline ends. As DNA, the CDR3 is TGTGCCAGCAGTGAAAGAACGGACAAAGAGACCCAGTACTTC. Protein: CASSERTDKETQYF.

The chain uses TRBV12-5 and TRBJ2-7; the D gene is possibly TRBD2 (5 bases). This CDR3 comprises 12 residues. Germline lookup yields CDR1 LGHNT and CDR2 FRNRAP. V was pared by 1 base and J by 5 bases, with 6 bases between. CDR3 sequence reads: CASGLDGDEQYF. CDR3 in DNA: TGTGCTAGTGGTTTGGACGGGGACGAGCAGTACTTC. The whole variable domain, filled in from reference TRBV12-5 and TRBJ2-7, reads DARVTQTPRHKVTEMGQEVTMRCQPILGHNTVFWYRQTMMQGLELLAYFRNRAPLDDSGMPKDRFSAEMPDATLATLKIQPSEPRDSAVYFCASGLDGDEQYFGPGTRLTVT.

V is TRBV13 and J is TRBJ2-5; a weak D match, TRBD2 (6 bases). From germline, CDR1 is PRHDT and CDR2 FYEKMQ (reference sequence). V was pared by 5 bases and J by 4 bases, with 20 bases between. The CDR3 loop spans 16 amino acids. CDR3 sequence reads: CASSRFPGGAGETQYF. Written as DNA, the CDR3 is TGTGCCAGCAGCCGATTCCCTGGAGGGGCAGGAGAGACCCAGTACTTC.

V and J are TRBV7-9 and TRBJ2-4, with TRBD1 matching over 8 bases. Per germline, CDR1 SEHNR and CDR2 FQNEAQ (reference sequence). Losses at the gene ends were 5 bases for V and 7 bases for J; bases not matched to a gene: 7. The CDR3 loop spans 14 amino acids. Written as DNA, the CDR3 is TGTGCCAGCAGCCAAGGACAGGGTCGGAACATTCAGTACTTC. Translating it yields CASSQGQGRNIQYF. The variable domain in full, completed from reference TRBV7-9 and TRBJ2-4, reads DTGVSQNPRHKITKRGQNVTFRCDPISEHNRLYWYRQTLGQGPEFLTYFQNEAQLEKSRLLSDRFSAERPKGSFSTLEIQRTEQGDSAMYLCASSQGQGRNIQYFGAGTRLSVL.

This clone has just a few counts. The chain carries TRBV6-6 and TRBJ1-1; weak D call: TRBD1 (6 bases). V gave up 2 bases and J gave up 1 base, with 11 bases separating them. The CDR3 contains 15 residues. Germline loops: CDR1 MNHNY, CDR2 SVGAGI (reference sequence). CDR3 DNA: TGTGCCAGCAGTTACATGCAGGGGACGAACACTGAAGCTTTCTTT. Its translation: CASSYMQGTNTEAFF.

This chain connects TRBV19 to TRBJ1-2; 9 bases map to TRBD1. The V gene end was trimmed by 6 bases and the J gene end by 11 bases; junction bases not matched to a gene: 13. This CDR3 is built from 14 residues. Germline CDR1 LNHDA, CDR2 SQIVND (reference sequence). The CDR3 region is CASRFREQGASYTF. The DNA of the CDR3 is TGTGCCAGTAGGTTTCGAGAACAGGGGGCTTCGTACACCTTC.

The chain employs TRBV27 and TRBJ2-3; unclear D gene. From germline, CDR1 is MNHEY and CDR2 SMNVEV (reference sequence). Deletions cut 6 bases from V and 2 bases from J, with 3 bases between. CDR3 length: 11 amino acids. In DNA, the CDR3 is TGTGCCAGCAGATACACAGATACGCAGTATTTT. Translated: CASRYTDTQYF.

V is TRBV18 and J is TRBJ2-7; a weak D match, TRBD2 (6 bases). The germline V gene has CDR1 KGHSH and CDR2 LQKENI. The CDR3 runs to 13 residues. V was trimmed by 0 bases and J by 4 bases, leaving 7 bases between them. DNA of the CDR3: TGTGCCAGCTCACCACCGGGGGGTTACGAGCAGTACTTC. This codes for CASSPPGGYEQYF.

Here the CDR3 reads CASSSLGDGATNEKLFF. DNA for the CDR3: TGTGCCAGCAGTTCCCTGGGTGACGGTGCAACTAATGAAAAACTGTTTTTT. The gene calls are TRBV27 and TRBJ1-4, with unresolved D. CDR3 size: 17 residues. CDR1 and CDR2 (germline): MNHEY, SMNVEV (reference sequence). The V end was cut by 4 bases, the J end by 0 bases, with 15 bases between.

The sample holds one count of this clone. The chain joins TRBV27 to TRBJ2-1; D might be TRBD2 (5 bases). V lost 7 bases and J lost 11, with 18 bases in between. Germline loops: CDR1 MNHEY, CDR2 SMNVEV (reference sequence). The CDR3 runs to 13 residues. Written as DNA, the CDR3 is TGTGCCAGCATGCGTCTAGCAGCCCACAAGCAGTTCTTC. Residues: CASMRLAAHKQFF.

J is TRBJ2-7 and V is TRBV9, with D perhaps given as TRBD1 or TRBD2 (5 bases each). CDR1 and CDR2 from the germline V gene are SGDLS and YYNGEE. The CDR3 sequence is 15 residues long. The ends were cut back, 1 base at V and 0 bases at J, with 11 bases in the middle. The CDR3, as DNA: TGTGCCAGCAGCGTATCGGGGCTCAGCTCCTACGAGCAGTACTTC. This encodes CASSVSGLSSYEQYF.

The chain joins TRBV10-3 to TRBJ1-3, with D hard to call. V was trimmed by 6 bases and J by 0 bases, leaving 21 bases between them. Germline CDR1 ENHRY, CDR2 SYGVKD. This CDR3 contains 18 residues. DNA of the CDR3: TGTGCCATCAGCTACCTGTTGGACCACGAGGCCTCTGGAAACACCATATATTTT. Translated, it gives CAISYLLDHEASGNTIYF.

This sequence joins TRBV18 and TRBJ2-7; possible D gene TRBD1, 6 bases. This CDR3 is built from 15 residues. V gave up 7 bases and J gave up 5 bases, with 21 bases separating them. Germline assignment: CDR1 KGHSH and CDR2 LQKENI. CDR3 DNA sequence: TGTGCCAGCTTAACGAAGTCTACAGGGTGGAACGAGCAGTACTTC. Translation: CASLTKSTGWNEQYF.

This rearrangement joins TRBV4-1 to TRBJ1-4; 7 bases line up with TRBD1. V was clipped by 6 bases and J by 14 bases; unmatched bases: 9. This CDR3 region has 12 residues. Looked up from germline, CDR1 is MGHRA and CDR2 is YSYEKL. CDR3 region: CASRGDSLMLFF. The CDR3 nucleotides are TGCGCCAGCAGAGGGGACAGCTTGATGCTGTTTTTT.

J is TRBJ1-3 and V is TRBV5-8; D gene ambiguous. CDR3 size: 16 residues. The V gene lost 3 bases and the J gene lost 0 bases, with 13 bases spanning the gap. Germline values: CDR1 SGHTS, CDR2 YDEGEE. CDR3 DNA sequence: TGTGCCAGCAGCTCCCGAGGCAGCCTCTCTGGAAACACCATATATTTT. It translates to CASSSRGSLSGNTIYF.

This chain connects TRBV4-1 to TRBJ2-2; perhaps D is TRBD1 or TRBD2 (5 bases each). Germline V gene lookup returns CDR1 MGHRA and CDR2 YSYEKL. The CDR3 extends over 18 amino acids. Trimming left V 1 base short and J 4 bases short, with 19 bases between. The CDR3 DNA reads as TGCGCCAGCAGCCAAGGATTAACGAGGGGATACCTCACCGGGGAGCTGTTTTTT. This translates into CASSQGLTRGYLTGELFF.

The V call is TRBV13, the J call TRBJ2-1, with 15 positions matching TRBD2. V gave up 0 bases and J gave up 5 bases; unmatched junction bases: 8. This CDR3 is built from 19 residues. CDR1 and CDR2 from the germline V gene are PRHDT and FYEKMQ (reference sequence). The CDR3 DNA reads as TGTGCCAGCAGCTTAGGTCCGGGGACTAGCGGGAGGAGGAACAATGAGCAGTTCTTC. It encodes CASSLGPGTSGRRNNEQFF.